This T cell receptor (beta chain) is drawn from a study of T cells in Graves' hyperthyroidism and ophthalmopathy. Findings and caveats of the study: A 13 V-J model separated ophthalmopathy from stable hyperthyroidism.

RNA transcripts gave rise to amplified TCR beta CDR3 regions. When the TCR CDR3 underwent first-round RT-PCR, the HTBI primer set was used. TCRdb reprocessed the multiplex PCR reads via MiXCR and lists one record per CDR3 protein. This table has roughly 740,000 distinct CDR3 sequences, about 15% appearing once. Regarding this clonotype: Its target is not known.

The study based diagnoses on clinical symptoms, serum thyroxine and TRAb, thyroid ultrasound and orbital computed tomography. Germline V CDR1 and CDR2: KGHSH, LQKENI. The CDR3 length is 14 residues. Trimming pared 2 bases from V and 4 bases from J, leaving 9 bases between. Sequencing input: blood. The receptor comes from a man aged 18-30 years with Graves' hyperthyroidism. The V and J genes are TRBV18 and TRBJ1-5; D is ambiguous. In nucleotides, the CDR3 is TGTGCCAGCTCACCAAGGCCGGGTAATCAGCCCCAGCATTTT. Translation: CASSPRPGNQPQHF.